Listed below are T cell receptor beta chains from one sample, sequenced in a study of PD-1 blockade in classical Hodgkin lymphoma. Sequencing used immunoSEQ multiplex PCR; TCRdb keeps in-frame clones, though not all of them. The sample shows tens of thousands of clones, roughly 89% of them seen only once. The specimen comprised peripheral blood mononuclear cells (PBMCs), sampled before the fourth cycle of nivolumab. These TCRs come from a human donor with classical Hodgkin lymphoma. CDR3s include the opening cysteine and the closing phenylalanine or tryptophan. The D gene is left open where the match is weak. Size values are once, few and many counts, or a class for expanded clones, and some rows have none.

>TRBD1|18|TRBV9|-|TRBJ2-6
CASSAPQGAGRGANVLTF
TGTGCCAGCAGCGCCCCACAGGGGGCGGGGCGAGGGGCCAACGTCCTGACTTTC
>TRBD2|15|TRBV19|-|TRBJ2-1
CASSTWTSGRGEQFF
TGTGCCAGTAGTACCTGGACTAGCGGACGGGGTGAGCAGTTCTTC
>TRBD2|14|TRBV2|-|TRBJ2-1
CASSAGLELNEQFF
TGTGCCAGCAGTGCAGGACTAGAGTTGAATGAGCAGTTCTTC
>TRBD1|15|TRBV7-8|-|TRBJ2-2
CASSPTGGYTGELFF
TGTGCCAGCAGCCCCACAGGGGGGTACACCGGGGAGCTGTTTTTT
>-|15|TRBV4-2|-|TRBJ1-1
CASSREGGANTEAFF
TGTGCCAGCAGCCGAGAGGGAGGGGCGAACACTGAAGCTTTCTTT
>-|13|TRBV7-9|-|TRBJ1-2
CASSSRQNYGYTF
TGTGCCAGCAGCTCGAGGCAGAACTATGGCTACACCTTC
>-|13|TRBV5-3|-|TRBJ2-7
CAADAIPPYEQYF
TGTGCCGCCGACGCAATCCCCCCCTACGAGCAGTACTTC
>TRBD2|16|TRBV11-2|-|TRBJ2-5
CASSPMLAGGRETQYF
TGTGCCAGCAGCCCGATGCTAGCGGGAGGGCGGGAGACCCAGTACTTC
>-|18|TRBV4-1|once|TRBJ1-2
CASSQETRRQQANYGYTF
TGCGCCAGCAGCCAAGAAACTAGACGGCAACAGGCGAACTATGGCTACACCTTC
>-|15|TRBV28|-|TRBJ1-2
CASSQSTPGNYGYTF
TGTGCCAGCAGTCAATCAACCCCAGGAAACTATGGCTACACCTTC
>-|14|TRBV27|-|TRBJ2-7
CASSFQGYGYEQYF
TGTGCCAGCAGTTTCCAGGGTTATGGGTACGAGCAGTACTTC
>TRBD2|15|TRBV5-1|-|TRBJ2-3
CASSPPTSGSDTQYF
TGCGCCAGCAGCCCGCCGACTAGCGGGAGCGATACGCAGTATTTT
>-|11|TRBV28|-|TRBJ1-1
CASREGRKAFF
TGTGCCAGCAGAGAGGGGAGAAAAGCTTTCTTT
>-|13|TRBV5-6|few|TRBJ1-2
CASSLDRSYGYTF
TGTGCCAGCAGCTTGGACAGGAGCTATGGCTACACCTTC
>TRBD2|18|TRBV5-8|-|TRBJ2-1
CASSFGLAGISSYNEQFF
TGTGCCAGCAGCTTTGGTCTAGCGGGAATAAGCTCCTACAATGAGCAGTTCTTC
>-|12|TRBV4-1|once|TRBJ2-7
CASSSPEREQYF
TGCGCCAGCAGCTCCCCAGAGAGGGAGCAGTACTTC
>-|14|TRBV27|-|TRBJ1-5
CASSLVGSNQPQHF
TGTGCCAGCAGTTTGGTCGGGTCCAATCAGCCCCAGCATTTT
>TRBD1|16|TRBV28|-|TRBJ2-7
CASSLQAGTGLFEQYF
TGTGCCAGCAGTTTACAGGCCGGGACAGGGCTCTTCGAGCAGTACTTC
>TRBD1|15|TRBV5-1|-|TRBJ2-5
CASSFRGQGGETQYF
TGCGCCAGCAGCTTCCGAGGACAGGGTGGGGAGACCCAGTACTTC
>-|13|TRBV5-4|-|TRBJ1-2
CASSLRDGWGYTF
TGTGCCAGCAGCTTAAGGGACGGATGGGGCTACACCTTC
>-|14|TRBV6-6|-|TRBJ2-7
CASSYGTTYYEQYF
TGTGCCAGCAGTTACGGGACCACATACTACGAGCAGTACTTC
>-|12|TRBV5-6|-|TRBJ2-3
CASGNRAYTQYF
TGTGCCAGCGGTAACAGGGCTTATACGCAGTATTTT
>-|14|TRBV7-6|-|TRBJ2-1
CASSLDSGGHEQFF
TGTGCCAGCAGCTTAGACTCTGGGGGTCATGAGCAGTTCTTC
>-|14|TRBV12-5|-|TRBJ2-3
CASGLADSTDTQYF
TGTGCTAGTGGTTTGGCGGACAGCACAGATACGCAGTATTTT
>TRBD2|12|TRBV14|-|TRBJ2-7
CASSQEEAGAAF
TGTGCCAGCAGCCAAGAAGAAGCGGGGGCCGCTTTC
>TRBD2|14|TRBV9|-|TRBJ2-1
CASSVLRGGNEQFF
TGTGCCAGCAGCGTTTTACGGGGAGGGAATGAGCAGTTCTTC
>-|16|TRBV19|-|TRBJ2-3
CASSIDLGRVTDTQYF
TGTGCCAGTAGTATAGATCTCGGCAGGGTCACAGATACGCAGTATTTT
>TRBD1|14|TRBV7-9|-|TRBJ1-2
CASSLVGTGNGYTF
TGTGCCAGCAGCTTAGTAGGGACAGGGAATGGCTACACCTTC
>TRBD2|14|TRBV10-2|few|TRBJ2-3
CASKREQSTDTQYF
TGCGCCAGCAAGCGGGAACAGAGCACAGATACGCAGTATTTT
>TRBD2|18|TRBV5-3|-|TRBJ2-1
CARSYGLAGPTSYNEQFF
TGTGCCAGAAGCTACGGACTAGCGGGCCCTACTTCCTACAATGAGCAGTTCTTC
>-|14|TRBV10-2|-|TRBJ2-4
CASSEILAKNIQYF
TGCGCCAGCAGCGAGATTCTAGCCAAAAACATTCAGTACTTC
>-|12|TRBV4-1|-|TRBJ2-2
CASSLSAGELFF
TGCGCCAGCAGCCTCTCAGCCGGGGAGCTGTTTTTT
>-|13|TRBV6-5|-|TRBJ2-7
CASSKTGLRGQYF
TGTGCCAGCAGCAAAACCGGGCTGCGAGGGCAGTACTTC
>-|14|TRBV10-1|-|TRBJ2-1
CASSVASQNNEQFF
TGCGCCAGCAGTGTGGCAAGCCAGAACAATGAGCAGTTCTTC